This entry is about one T cell receptor (beta chain). Its antigen is not yet known. No per-base quality is available; no much larger clone lies one base away. CDR3 length: 15 amino acids, cysteine to phenylalanine. Solely the CDR3 DNA is kept, with 45 bases framed from the first base. Between the V and J ends, shortened by 7 bases and 1 base respectively, the junction contains 16 bases. CDR1 and CDR2 were assigned from the germline V gene (reference sequence) as LNHDA and SQIVND. Participants in the prospective study were aged roughly 18 to 100 years, lived in about two dozen United States geographic areas, and enrolled through a virtual design. To assign participants to cohorts, the prospective study relied on clinical history that participants themselves reported in a screening survey and a study questionnaire. Recovered participants in ImmuneRACE Cohort 3 were defined by two consecutive negative NP/OP PCR tests, clearance by a healthcare professional, or resolution of symptoms. In the prospective study, mobile phlebotomists collected whole blood, serum and a nasopharyngeal or oropharyngeal swab from each participant. Participants in the prospective study had the option to provide additional blood draws and questionnaires over a roughly two-month period. Blood samples from the prospective study were shipped frozen or at room temperature prior to DNA extraction.

The data derive from a study of blood T cell repertoires in COVID-19 (dated by TCRdb to 2018 to 2020). Some background on the complete study: The collaborator samples originated in the United States, Italy and Spain and spanned the acute and convalescent phases of COVID-19. The material from the prospective study consisted of cDNA or gDNA derived from T cells, B-cell-depleted T cells, or PBMCs. Deeply sampled blood TCRbeta repertoires from subjects exposed to, actively infected with, or recovered from COVID-19 were included in the dataset. The repertoires were released in a freely available public database intended as a resource for research on the immune response to SARS-CoV-2. Samples were obtained from the ongoing ImmuneRACE study (first 160 participants) and from about 1,300 subjects provided by 6 global collaborators. Nearly every sample came with metadata listing a de-identified subject ID, COVID-19 status, age in years and sex. Where HLA class I and class II types were available, the types were taken from metadata supplied by the sample provider, not from assay-based typing.

TCRbeta CDR3 regions were amplified from genomic DNA using the immunoSEQ Assay, a bias-controlled multiplex PCR. The authors processed their data as follows. The number of nucleated cells in each sample was estimated by amplification of reference gene primers within the assay. Sequence reads were collapsed and filtered to measure the absolute abundance of every unique TCRbeta CDR3 rearrangement. For each sample, productive Simpson clonality was calculated as the square root of Simpson's diversity index across productive rearrangements. TCRdb re-hosts the immuneACCESS table, in-frame sequences only. Its copies lack some clones; in the studies checked, an unresolved V gene accounts for under half of them, and the cause for the rest is not known. V, J and clone size are taken as reported in that table, and D and trimming were inferred from the DNA itself. This sample lists about 270,000 clones; 80% to 90% were detected once. The ten largest clones represent around 2% of the sample.

Paper-wide results and their limitations: The amount of clinical and demographic metadata varied by source and participant and was provided uncurated.

The chain uses TRBV19 and TRBJ1-1, with no confident D gene call. The sequence derives from a woman in her late teens or twenties who had recovered from COVID-19. The sequencing sample was made of PBMCs or T cells enriched from blood (not recorded which). The DNA sequence is given as TGTGCCAGTAATGGAAAGACAAGACCGAACACTGAAGCTTTCTTT. The encoded protein is CASNGKTRPNTEAFF.